This T cell receptor beta chain was observed in a study of a mutant IDH1 vaccine in newly diagnosed glioma. Turning to the study itself: Patients received vaccination from 4-6 weeks after radiotherapy alone, or with temozolomide cycles.

This CDR3 contains 14 residues. The trim removed 6 bases at V and 3 bases at J, leaving 5 bases unmatched. Germline CDR1 is MNHEY and CDR2 is SVGAGI. Time point in this sample: week 47, end of study. The vaccine gave 300 ug of a 20-mer mutant IDH1 peptide subcutaneously per dose. Comment on this clone: The target antigen is unknown.

Only in-frame clones appear in the TCRdb table, and some are missing; sequencing was by immunoSEQ multiplex PCR. The sample has approximately 37,000 clones; less than 85% are singletons. Study results and caveats: Of the patients, about 95% had vaccine-induced immune responses.

This clonotype originated in a man aged 18-30 years with glioma. Some clones in this sample may be carry-over from other donors' samples. The source was PBMCs, collected from a glioma patient whose treatment included an IDH1 peptide vaccine. This chain joins TRBV6-5 and TRBJ1-2; TRBD1 agrees at 9 bases. CDR3 sequence (DNA): TGTGCCAGCAGGGGACAGGGAGACTACTATGGCTACACCTTC. It is translated as CASRGQGDYYGYTF.